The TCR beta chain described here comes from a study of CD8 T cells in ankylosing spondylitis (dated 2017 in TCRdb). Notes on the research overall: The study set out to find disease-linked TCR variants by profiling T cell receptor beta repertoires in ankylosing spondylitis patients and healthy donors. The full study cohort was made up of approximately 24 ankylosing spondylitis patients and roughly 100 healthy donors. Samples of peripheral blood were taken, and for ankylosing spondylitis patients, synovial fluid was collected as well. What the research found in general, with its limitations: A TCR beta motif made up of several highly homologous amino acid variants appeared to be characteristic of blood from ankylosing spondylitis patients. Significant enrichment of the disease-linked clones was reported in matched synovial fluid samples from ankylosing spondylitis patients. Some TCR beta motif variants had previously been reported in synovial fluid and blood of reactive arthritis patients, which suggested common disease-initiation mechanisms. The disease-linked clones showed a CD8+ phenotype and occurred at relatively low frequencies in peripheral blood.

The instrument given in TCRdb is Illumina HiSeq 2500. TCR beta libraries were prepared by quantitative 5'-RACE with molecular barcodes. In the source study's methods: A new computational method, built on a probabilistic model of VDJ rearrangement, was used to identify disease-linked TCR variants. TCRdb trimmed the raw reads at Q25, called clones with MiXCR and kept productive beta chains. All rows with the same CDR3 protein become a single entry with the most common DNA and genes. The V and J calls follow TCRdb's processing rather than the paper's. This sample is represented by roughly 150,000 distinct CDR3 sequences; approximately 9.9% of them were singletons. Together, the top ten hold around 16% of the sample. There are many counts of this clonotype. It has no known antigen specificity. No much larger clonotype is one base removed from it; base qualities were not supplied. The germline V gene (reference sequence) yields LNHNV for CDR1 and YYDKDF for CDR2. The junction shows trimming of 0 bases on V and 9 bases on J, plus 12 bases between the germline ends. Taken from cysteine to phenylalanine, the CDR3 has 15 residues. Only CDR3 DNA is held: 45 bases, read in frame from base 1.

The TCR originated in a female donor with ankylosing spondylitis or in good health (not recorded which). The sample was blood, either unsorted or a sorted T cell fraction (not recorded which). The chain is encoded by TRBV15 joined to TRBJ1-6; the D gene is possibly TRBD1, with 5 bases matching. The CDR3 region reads CATSRDGRRGSPLHF. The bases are TGTGCCACCAGCAGAGATGGCAGGAGGGGTTCACCCCTCCACTTT.